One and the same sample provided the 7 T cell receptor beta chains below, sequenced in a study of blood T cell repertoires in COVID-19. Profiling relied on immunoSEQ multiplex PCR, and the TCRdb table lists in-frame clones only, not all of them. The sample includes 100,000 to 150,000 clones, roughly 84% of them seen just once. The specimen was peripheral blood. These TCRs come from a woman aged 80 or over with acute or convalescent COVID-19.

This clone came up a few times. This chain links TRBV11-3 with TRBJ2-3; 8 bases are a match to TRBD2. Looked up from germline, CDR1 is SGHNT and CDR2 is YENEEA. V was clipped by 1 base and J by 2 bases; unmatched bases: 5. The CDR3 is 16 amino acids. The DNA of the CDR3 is TGTGCCAGCAGCTTAGGCGGGACTAGGCACACAGATACGCAGTATTTT. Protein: CASSLGGTRHTDTQYF.

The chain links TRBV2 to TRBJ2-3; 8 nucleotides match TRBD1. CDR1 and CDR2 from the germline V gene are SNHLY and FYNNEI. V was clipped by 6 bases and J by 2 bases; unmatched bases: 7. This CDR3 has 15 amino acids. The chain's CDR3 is CASRDRERNTDTQYF. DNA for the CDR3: TGTGCCAGCAGGGACAGGGAAAGAAACACAGATACGCAGTATTTT.

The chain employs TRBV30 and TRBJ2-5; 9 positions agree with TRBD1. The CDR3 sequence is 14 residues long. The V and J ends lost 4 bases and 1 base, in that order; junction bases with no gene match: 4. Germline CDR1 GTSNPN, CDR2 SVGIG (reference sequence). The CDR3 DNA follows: TGTGCCTGGAACAGGGGGCAACCCCAAGAGACCCAGTACTTC. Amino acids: CAWNRGQPQETQYF. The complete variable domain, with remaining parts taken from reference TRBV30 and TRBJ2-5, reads SQTIHQWPATLVQPVGSPLSLECTVEGTSNPNLYWYRQAAGRGLQLLFYSVGIGQISSEVPQNLSASRPQDRQFILSSKKLLLSDSGFYLCAWNRGQPQETQYFGPGTRLLVL.

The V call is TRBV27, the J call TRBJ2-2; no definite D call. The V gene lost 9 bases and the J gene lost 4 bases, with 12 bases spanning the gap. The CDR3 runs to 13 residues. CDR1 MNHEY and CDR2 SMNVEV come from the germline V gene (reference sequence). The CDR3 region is CASSRVGTGELFF. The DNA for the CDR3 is TGTGCCAGTTCCCGGGTGGGCACCGGGGAGCTGTTTTTT.

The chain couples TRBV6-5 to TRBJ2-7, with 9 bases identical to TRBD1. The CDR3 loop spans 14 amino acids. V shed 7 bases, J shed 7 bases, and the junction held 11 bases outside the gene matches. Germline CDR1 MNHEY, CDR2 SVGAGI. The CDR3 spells CASKVDRGKGEQYF. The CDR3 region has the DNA TGTGCCAGCAAAGTGGACAGGGGAAAAGGTGAGCAGTACTTC.

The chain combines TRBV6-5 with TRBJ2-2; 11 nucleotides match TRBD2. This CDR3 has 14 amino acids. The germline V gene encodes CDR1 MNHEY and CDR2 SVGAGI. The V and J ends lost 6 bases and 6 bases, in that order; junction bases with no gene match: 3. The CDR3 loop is CASRTSGGAGELFF. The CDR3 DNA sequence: TGTGCCAGCAGAACTAGCGGGGGCGCCGGGGAGCTGTTTTTT.

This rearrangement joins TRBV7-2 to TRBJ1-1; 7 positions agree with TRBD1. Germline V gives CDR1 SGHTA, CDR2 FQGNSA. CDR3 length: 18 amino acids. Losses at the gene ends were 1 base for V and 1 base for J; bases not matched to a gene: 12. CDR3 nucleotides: TGTGCCAGCAGCTTAGGCCCGTTTCGAGGGGGCGAGAACACTGAAGCTTTCTTT. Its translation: CASSLGPFRGGENTEAFF.